The present entry profiles one T cell receptor beta chain with its context. This entry belongs to a study of blood T cell repertoires in COVID-19. At the level of the study: Italy, Spain and the United States were the sources of the convalescent and acute COVID-19 samples. The analysed material was cDNA or gDNA that came from T cells, B-cell-depleted T cells, or PBMCs.

Per the original methods: Cell counts per sample came from amplifying reference gene primers. Sequenced by immunoSEQ multiplex PCR; TCRdb stores in-frame clones only, minus some. V and J calls and clone size are copied from that table; D and trimming were computed from the DNA. The table records fewer than 80,000 clones, around 87% of them present only once. J lost 1 base, V lost 4 bases, and 9 bases had no gene match. The CDR3 sequence is 17 residues long. The germline V gene encodes CDR1 MNHNS and CDR2 SASEGT. The sample was peripheral blood. This receptor was identified in a man between 65 and 79 years old with acute or convalescent COVID-19. The chain carries TRBV6-1 and TRBJ2-5, with TRBD2 identical over 10 bases. CDR3 nucleotides: TGTGCCAGCAGTGTCAAATGGACTAGCGGCCCCCAAGAGACCCAGTACTTC. This sequence encodes CASSVKWTSGPQETQYF.